This TCR beta chain was recorded in a study of blood T cell repertoires in COVID-19. Background on the study: Samples of COVID-19 (acute and convalescent) were obtained from the United States, Italy and Spain. PBMCs, B-cell-depleted T cells, or T cells were the source of the cDNA or gDNA that made up the material.

The authors' processing: Amplified reference gene primers provided the basis for estimating nucleated cell counts. Generated by immunoSEQ multiplex PCR, the TCRdb table keeps only in-frame clones and is missing some. The V and J calls and clone size come from that table; D and trimming were worked out from the DNA. Among some 260,000 clones listed, 70% to 90% were seen once. Germline V gene lookup returns CDR1 GTSNPN and CDR2 SVGIG (reference sequence). The CDR3 contains 15 residues. Between the trimmed V and J ends, which lost 0 bases and 8 bases, there was a span of 19 bases. The TCR originated in a woman aged 40 to 49 who had recovered from COVID-19. V gene TRBV30 combines with J gene TRBJ1-2, with a tentative D call TRBD1 (5 bases). Sequenced material: peripheral blood. CDR3 region: CAWSVSGGSPIGYTF. The CDR3 coding sequence is TGTGCCTGGAGTGTAAGCGGGGGTAGCCCTATAGGCTACACCTTC.